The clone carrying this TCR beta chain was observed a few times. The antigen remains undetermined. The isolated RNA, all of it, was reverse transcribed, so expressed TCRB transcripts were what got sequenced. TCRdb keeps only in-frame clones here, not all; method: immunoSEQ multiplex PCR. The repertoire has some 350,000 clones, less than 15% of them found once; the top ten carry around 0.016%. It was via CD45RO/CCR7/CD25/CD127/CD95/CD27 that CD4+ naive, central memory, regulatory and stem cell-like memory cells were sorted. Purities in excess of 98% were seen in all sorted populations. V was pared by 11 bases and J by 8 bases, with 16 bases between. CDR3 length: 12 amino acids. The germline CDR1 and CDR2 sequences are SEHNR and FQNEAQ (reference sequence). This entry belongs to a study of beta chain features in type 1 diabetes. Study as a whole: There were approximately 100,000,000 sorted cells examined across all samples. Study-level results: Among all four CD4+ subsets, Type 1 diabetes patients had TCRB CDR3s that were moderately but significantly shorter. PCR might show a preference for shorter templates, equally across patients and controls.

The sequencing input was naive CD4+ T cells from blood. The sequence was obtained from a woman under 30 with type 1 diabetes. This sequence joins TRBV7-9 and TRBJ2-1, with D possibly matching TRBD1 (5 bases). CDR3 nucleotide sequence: TGTGCCCGGGCCACAGGTCCGCATGAGCAGTTCTTC. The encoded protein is CARATGPHEQFF.